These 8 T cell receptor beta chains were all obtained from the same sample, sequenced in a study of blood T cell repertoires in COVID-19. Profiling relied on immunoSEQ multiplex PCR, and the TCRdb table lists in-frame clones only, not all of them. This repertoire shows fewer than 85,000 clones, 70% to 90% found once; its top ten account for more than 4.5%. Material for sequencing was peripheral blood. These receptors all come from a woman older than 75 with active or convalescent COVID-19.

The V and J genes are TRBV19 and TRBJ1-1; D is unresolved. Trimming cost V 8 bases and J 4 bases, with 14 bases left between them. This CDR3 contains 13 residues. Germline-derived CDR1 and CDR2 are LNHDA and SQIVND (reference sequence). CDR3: CASLRRAGTEAFF. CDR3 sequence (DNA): TGTGCCAGTTTACGACGGGCGGGCACTGAAGCTTTCTTT.

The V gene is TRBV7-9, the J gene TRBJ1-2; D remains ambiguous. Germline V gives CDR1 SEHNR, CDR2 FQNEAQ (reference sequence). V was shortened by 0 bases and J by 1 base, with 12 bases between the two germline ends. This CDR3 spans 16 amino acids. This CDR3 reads CASSLAGGGINYGYTF. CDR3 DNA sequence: TGTGCCAGCAGCTTAGCTGGAGGAGGGATTAACTATGGCTACACCTTC.

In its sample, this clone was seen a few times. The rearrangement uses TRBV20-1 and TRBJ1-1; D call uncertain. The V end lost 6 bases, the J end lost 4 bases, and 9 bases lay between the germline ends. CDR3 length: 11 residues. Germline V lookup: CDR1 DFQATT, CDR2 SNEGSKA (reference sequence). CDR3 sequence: CSAGGPTEAFF. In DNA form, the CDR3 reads TGCAGTGCCGGTGGGCCCACTGAAGCTTTCTTT.

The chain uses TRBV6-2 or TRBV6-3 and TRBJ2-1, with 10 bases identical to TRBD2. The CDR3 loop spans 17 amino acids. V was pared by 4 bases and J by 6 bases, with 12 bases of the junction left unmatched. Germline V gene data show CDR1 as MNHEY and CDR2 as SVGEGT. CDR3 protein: CASSSRYSGRMRNEQFF. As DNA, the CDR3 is TGTGCCAGCAGTTCCCGATATAGCGGGAGGATGCGCAATGAGCAGTTCTTC.

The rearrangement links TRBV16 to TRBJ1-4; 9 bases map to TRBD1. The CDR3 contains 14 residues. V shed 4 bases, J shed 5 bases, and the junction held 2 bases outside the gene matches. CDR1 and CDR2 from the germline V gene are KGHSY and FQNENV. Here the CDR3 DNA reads TGTGCCAGCAGCCGCGACAGGGGGAATGAAAAACTGTTTTTT. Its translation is CASSRDRGNEKLFF.

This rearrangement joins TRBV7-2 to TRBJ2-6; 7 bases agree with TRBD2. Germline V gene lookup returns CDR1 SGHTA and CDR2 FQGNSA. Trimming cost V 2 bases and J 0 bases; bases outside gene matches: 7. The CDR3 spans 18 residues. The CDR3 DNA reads TGTGCCAGCAGCTTAACCGACGGGAGGCGCTCTGGGGCCAACGTCCTGACTTTC. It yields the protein CASSLTDGRRSGANVLTF. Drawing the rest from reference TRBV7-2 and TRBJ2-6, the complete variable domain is GAGVSQSPSNKVTEKGKDVELRCDPISGHTALYWYRQSLGQGLEFLIYFQGNSAPDKSGLPSDRFSAERTGGSVSTLTIQRTQQEDSAVYLCASSLTDGRRSGANVLTFGAGSRLTVL.

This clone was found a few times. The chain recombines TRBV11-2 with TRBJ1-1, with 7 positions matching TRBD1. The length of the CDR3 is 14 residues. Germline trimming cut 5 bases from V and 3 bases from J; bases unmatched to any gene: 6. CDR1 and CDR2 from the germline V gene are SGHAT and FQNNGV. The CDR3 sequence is CASSPDRVYTEAFF. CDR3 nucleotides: TGTGCCAGCAGCCCTGACAGGGTTTACACTGAAGCTTTCTTT. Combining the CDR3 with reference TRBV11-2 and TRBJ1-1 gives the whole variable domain EAGVAQSPRYKIIEKRQSVAFWCNPISGHATLYWYQQILGQGPKLLIQFQNNGVVDDSQLPKDRFSAERLKGVDSTLKIQPAKLEDSAVYLCASSPDRVYTEAFFGQGTRLTVV.

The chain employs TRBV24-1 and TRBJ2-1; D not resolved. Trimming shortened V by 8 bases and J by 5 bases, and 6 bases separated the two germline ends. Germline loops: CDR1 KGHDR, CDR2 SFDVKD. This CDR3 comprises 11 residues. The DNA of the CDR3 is TGTGCCACCAATGACAACAATGAGCAGTTCTTC. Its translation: CATNDNNEQFF.